The 21 T cell receptor beta chains presented below share a single source sample, sequenced in a study of vaccination effects on CD4 cells after COVID-19. These receptors lack a known antigen. Before sequencing took place, the ViraFEST assay used viral peptide pools to expand antigen-specific CD4+ T cells. It was after around 10 days of culture that CD4+ T cells were isolated. Confirmation by PCR established that the person had SARS-CoV-2 infection between March and December 2020. Generated by immunoSEQ multiplex PCR, the TCRdb table keeps only in-frame clones and is missing some. Of roughly 70,000 clones in the sample, roughly two thirds are singletons; the top ten hold about 5%. The sample in question was CD4+ T cells from PBMCs cultured with HIV peptides, obtained before COVID-19 vaccination. Subset given: HIV-1 Nef peptide pool negative control/reference culture. The receptors shown here come from a human donor who had a prior SARS-CoV-2 infection.

The chain recombines TRBV18 with TRBJ1-2; tentative D call: TRBD1 (5 bases). Deletions cut 5 bases from V and 8 bases from J, with 12 bases between. This CDR3 is 12 amino acids long. Germline V gene sequence: CDR1 KGHSH, CDR2 LQKENI. The CDR3 nucleotides are TGTGCCAGCTCAGAGACCAGGGAGGGCTACACCTTC. It translates to CASSETREGYTF.

The gene calls are TRBV7-8 and TRBJ2-7; 9 bases fit TRBD2. Trimming took 2 bases from V and 3 from J; bases not matched to a gene: 8. The CDR3 length is 16 residues. Germline V gene data show CDR1 as SGHVS and CDR2 as FQNEAQ. The CDR3, as DNA: TGTGCCAGCAGCTTACTCGGGGGTAGCGGGAGCTACGAGCAGTACTTC. Translation gives CASSLLGGSGSYEQYF.

The gene calls are TRBV7-9 and TRBJ2-7, with D uncertain. V lost 5 bases, J lost 2 bases, and 13 bases lay in between. This CDR3 is built from 14 residues. In germline, CDR1 is SEHNR, CDR2 FQNEAQ (reference sequence). The CDR3 is CASSKVAGPYEQYF. DNA of the CDR3: TGTGCCAGCAGCAAGGTAGCCGGACCCTACGAGCAGTACTTC. Full variable domain (outside the CDR3, taken from reference TRBV7-9 and TRBJ2-7): DTGVSQNPRHKITKRGQNVTFRCDPISEHNRLYWYRQTLGQGPEFLTYFQNEAQLEKSRLLSDRFSAERPKGSFSTLEIQRTEQGDSAMYLCASSKVAGPYEQYFGPGTRLTVT.

This chain joins TRBV18 and TRBJ2-5; 9 bases fit TRBD1. CDR1 is KGHSH, CDR2 LQKENI, per germline. This CDR3 is built from 14 residues. V dropped 3 bases and J dropped 6; count of bases not matched to a gene: 5. CDR3 sequence: CASSPGQGAKTQYF. In DNA, the CDR3 is TGTGCCAGCTCACCGGGACAGGGTGCGAAGACCCAGTACTTC.

This rearrangement joins TRBV4-1 to TRBJ2-7; D is uncertain. Trimming cost V 5 bases and J 3 bases, with 17 bases left between them. Looked up from germline, CDR1 is MGHRA and CDR2 is YSYEKL. The CDR3 covers 15 residues. The CDR3 DNA is TGCGCCAGCAGCAACCATCGACAAGACAACTACGAGCAGTACTTC. It specifies CASSNHRQDNYEQYF.

The rearrangement joins TRBV11-3 to TRBJ1-5, with D unresolved. Germline assignment: CDR1 SGHNT and CDR2 YENEEA. The CDR3 runs 15 residues. Deletions cut 2 bases from V and 2 bases from J, with 10 bases between. The DNA of the CDR3 is TGTGCCAGCAGCTTAAGGCCTTTCTGCAATCAGCCCCAGCATTTT. This encodes CASSLRPFCNQPQHF.

This chain joins TRBV5-4 and TRBJ1-2; 8 bases map to TRBD1. CDR1 is SGHNT, CDR2 YYREEE, per germline (reference sequence). The CDR3 extends over 16 amino acids. J lost 5 bases, V lost 6 bases, and 15 bases had no gene match. Here the CDR3 DNA reads TGTGCCAGCAACAAAGGGTCGGGGACAGGTGGATATGGCTACACCTTC. As protein: CASNKGSGTGGYGYTF.

The J gene is TRBJ1-4, the V gene TRBV2; D gene uncertain. V was shortened by 3 bases and J by 8 bases, with 10 bases between the two germline ends. Germline V gene sequence: CDR1 SNHLY, CDR2 FYNNEI. The CDR3 loop spans 13 amino acids. CDR3 protein: CASSDGSWEKLFF. The CDR3 nucleotides are TGTGCCAGCAGTGATGGTTCGTGGGAAAAACTGTTTTTT.

The rearrangement links TRBV2 to TRBJ1-1; TRBD1 might be the D (5 bases). CDR1 and CDR2 from the germline V gene are SNHLY and FYNNEI. The CDR3 is made up of 12 amino acids. V was shortened by 5 bases and J by 11 bases, with 15 bases between the two germline ends. This CDR3 reads CASSSGTRPAFF. The CDR3 region has the DNA TGTGCCAGCAGTTCCGGGACCCGCCCGGCTTTCTTT.

The rearrangement joins TRBV3-1 (or the pseudogene TRBV3-2) to TRBJ2-2; 7 positions match TRBD1. V was pared by 11 bases and J by 0 bases, with 12 bases of the junction left unmatched. CDR1 is LGHDT, CDR2 YNNKEL, per germline (reference sequence). The CDR3 contains 16 residues. CDR3 bases: TGTGCCTCCCGCTTTTGGGGACAGCCGAACACCGGGGAGCTGTTTTTT. It encodes CASRFWGQPNTGELFF.

A remark on this clone: The junction and the germline gene differ at one end; a read error may be behind it. The genes are TRBV3-1 (or the pseudogene TRBV3-2) and TRBJ1-3, with D tentatively TRBD1 (5 bases). This CDR3 is 14 amino acids long. CDR1 LGHDT and CDR2 YNNKEL come from the germline V gene (reference sequence). CDR3: CASSLLSRDSPIEF. In DNA, the CDR3 is TGTGCCAGCAGCCTCCTTTCCCGGGACTCCCCCATAGAATTT.

The chain is built from TRBV18 and TRBJ1-4; D gene ambiguous. V lost 3 bases to trimming and J lost 0 bases, with 8 bases between them. Per germline, CDR1 KGHSH and CDR2 LQKENI. This CDR3 has 15 residues. The chain's CDR3 is CASSPFSATNEKLFF. DNA of the CDR3: TGTGCCAGCTCACCGTTTTCGGCAACTAATGAAAAACTGTTTTTT.

The chain links TRBV20-1 to TRBJ2-1; 8 positions match TRBD2. The CDR3 loop spans 13 amino acids. V shed 3 bases, J shed 3 bases, and the junction held 1 base outside the gene matches. Looked up from germline, CDR1 is DFQATT and CDR2 is SNEGSKA (reference sequence). CDR3 nucleotide sequence: TGCAGTGCTAGTAGCGGGAACTACAATGAGCAGTTCTTC. This sequence encodes CSASSGNYNEQFF.

The rearrangement joins TRBV5-6 to TRBJ2-6; D not certain. Germline-derived CDR1 and CDR2 are SGHDT and YYEEEE. Trimming removed 4 bases from V and 0 bases from J, with 17 bases in between. This CDR3 is built from 18 residues. The CDR3 is CASSEPGRRSSGANVLTF. The DNA of the CDR3 is TGTGCCAGCAGCGAACCCGGGCGGCGAAGCTCTGGGGCCAACGTCCTGACTTTC.

The chain employs TRBV7-8 and TRBJ2-7, with D tentatively TRBD2 (5 bases). Germline loops: CDR1 SGHVS, CDR2 FQNEAQ. V was clipped by 1 base and J by 0 bases, with 13 bases between them. The CDR3 has 16 residues. This chain's CDR3 is CASSLVWSGYSYEQYF. As DNA, the CDR3 is TGTGCCAGCAGCTTAGTCTGGTCGGGGTACTCCTACGAGCAGTACTTC.

The V gene is TRBV5-1, the J gene TRBJ2-1, with TRBD2 matching over 10 bases. V was clipped by 4 bases and J by 3 bases; unmatched bases: 7. The CDR3 spans 16 residues. The germline CDR1 and CDR2 sequences are SGHRS and YFSETQ. As DNA, the CDR3 is TGCGCCAGCAGCCCAGGGGCTAGCGGGAGCTACAATGAGCAGTTCTTC. Translated, it gives CASSPGASGSYNEQFF.

The chain uses TRBV9 and TRBJ1-1; D is perhaps TRBD1 (5 bases). V lost 0 bases and J 8 bases, leaving 17 bases between the germline ends. Germline V gives CDR1 SGDLS, CDR2 YYNGEE. CDR3 length: 15 residues. The CDR3 sequence is CASSVEAYSDSEAFF. The DNA for the CDR3 is TGTGCCAGCAGCGTAGAAGCGTATAGTGACAGCGAAGCTTTCTTT.

In its sample, this clone is medium-sized. The DNA for the CDR3 is TGTGCCAGCTCACCAGTGGGGTCTAAAGAGACCCAGTACTTC. Protein product: CASSPVGSKETQYF. The rearrangement uses TRBV18 and TRBJ2-5; no definite D call. The germline V gene has CDR1 KGHSH and CDR2 LQKENI. V lost 2 bases, J lost 3 bases, and 10 bases lay in between. CDR3 length: 14 amino acids.

The CDR3 region is CASSQAIGSGYGYTF. The CDR3 nucleotides read TGTGCCAGCAGCCAAGCCATAGGGTCGGGCTATGGCTACACCTTC. The chain recombines TRBV3-1 (or the pseudogene TRBV3-2) with TRBJ1-2; D remains ambiguous. The V end was cut by 1 base, the J end by 4 bases, with 13 bases between. Per the germline V gene, CDR1 is LGHDT and CDR2 is YNNKEL (reference sequence). The CDR3 contains 15 residues.

The chain employs TRBV25-1 and TRBJ2-2; D is unresolved. CDR3 length equals 16 residues. The germline CDR1 and CDR2 sequences are MGHDK and SYGVNS. Deletions cut 0 bases from V and 0 bases from J, with 8 bases between. DNA of the CDR3: TGTGCCAGCAGTGAATATGGAACAGCGAACACCGGGGAGCTGTTTTTT. This codes for CASSEYGTANTGELFF.

This clone was detected only a few times. The chain couples TRBV19 to TRBJ1-5; the D is unclear. V lost 1 base and J lost 5, with 6 bases in between. Germline values: CDR1 LNHDA, CDR2 SQIVND (reference sequence). The CDR3 has 13 amino acids. CDR3 sequence: CASSIAWDQPQHF. CDR3 in DNA: TGTGCCAGTAGTATAGCTTGGGATCAGCCCCAGCATTTT.